Listed below are T cell receptor beta chains from one sample, sequenced in a study of blood T cell repertoires in COVID-19. The assay was immunoSEQ multiplex PCR, and TCRdb's table has in-frame clones only and misses some. The sample lists 99,000 or so clones, about 75% seen once, with approximately 19% in the top ten. Sequenced input: peripheral blood. The origin of the receptors is a woman aged 70-85 years with acute or convalescent COVID-19. Both conserved end residues are part of each CDR3. D genes are given only for firm matches. Expanded clones get a size class; other rows say once, few or many, or leave the size out.

CDR3: CASTFAGGATNGYTF
DNA: TGTGCCAGCACCTTCGCGGGGGGGGCCACGAATGGCTACACCTTC
D: .
size: many
V: TRBV6-5
J: TRBJ1-2

CDR3: CARLRGWGGRGGEQYF
DNA: TGCGCCCGTTTGCGCGGTTGGGGGGGCCGGGGGGGGGAGCAGTACTTC
D: TRBD2
size: many
V: TRBV5-1
J: TRBJ2-7

CDR3: CSVDRSGFGYTF
DNA: TGCAGCGTGGACCGCTCGGGGTTCGGCTACACCTTC
D: .
size: few
V: TRBV29-1
J: TRBJ1-2

CDR3: CASCGVRGGELFF
DNA: TGTGCCAGCTGCGGGGTTCGCGGCGGGGAGCTGTTTTTT
D: .
size: .
V: TRBV19
J: TRBJ2-2

CDR3: CASSFDRVYGYTF
DNA: TGCGCCAGCAGTTTCGACAGGGTCTATGGCTACACCTTC
D: TRBD1
size: .
V: TRBV10-1
J: TRBJ1-2

CDR3: CASSPGTADNYGYTF
DNA: TGTGCCAGCAGCCCCGGGACAGCCGACAACTATGGCTACACCTTC
D: TRBD1
size: .
V: TRBV7-8
J: TRBJ1-2

CDR3: CASSFLRGPGETQYF
DNA: TGTGCCAGCAGCTTCCTCAGGGGGCCGGGAGAGACCCAGTACTTC
D: TRBD1
size: .
V: TRBV7-9
J: TRBJ2-5

CDR3: CASSYTQGTTEAFF
DNA: TGTGCCAGCAGTTATACACAGGGGACCACTGAAGCTTTCTTT
D: TRBD1
size: .
V: TRBV7-9
J: TRBJ1-1

CDR3: CASSPGGQNTGELFF
DNA: TGCGCCAGCAGCCCCGGTGGACAGAACACCGGGGAGCTGTTTTTT
D: .
size: few
V: TRBV4-1
J: TRBJ2-2

CDR3: CASREKAGVETQYF
DNA: TGTGCCAGCAGGGAGAAGGCAGGGGTAGAGACCCAGTACTTC
D: .
size: .
V: TRBV5-4
J: TRBJ2-5

CDR3: CASSLPGQGLEAFF
DNA: TGTGCCAGCAGCCTGCCGGGACAGGGTCTGGAAGCTTTCTTT
D: TRBD1
size: once
V: TRBV5-5
J: TRBJ1-1

CDR3: CASSEALRVTEAFF
DNA: TGTGCCAGCAGTGAAGCGCTACGGGTCACTGAAGCTTTCTTT
D: .
size: .
V: TRBV6-1
J: TRBJ1-1

CDR3: CASSFPGVYEQYF
DNA: TGTGCCAGCAGTTTCCCCGGAGTTTACGAGCAGTACTTC
D: .
size: once
V: TRBV12-3/TRBV12-4
J: TRBJ2-7

CDR3: CAISEPTADGYGYTF
DNA: TGTGCCATCAGTGAGCCGACAGCTGACGGCTATGGCTACACCTTC
D: .
size: .
V: TRBV10-3
J: TRBJ1-2

CDR3: CASSEASGFLYEQYF
DNA: TGTGCCAGCAGTGAAGCCTCGGGGTTTCTCTACGAGCAGTACTTC
D: .
size: .
V: TRBV6-1
J: TRBJ2-7

CDR3: CASSTTGSYEQYF
DNA: TGTGCCAGCAGCACTACAGGTAGCTACGAGCAGTACTTC
D: .
size: .
V: TRBV7-9
J: TRBJ2-7

CDR3: CASSSLTWDSRNTGELFF
DNA: TGTGCCAGCAGTTCACTAACGTGGGACAGCAGAAACACCGGGGAGCTGTTTTTT
D: TRBD1
size: .
V: TRBV6-2/TRBV6-3
J: TRBJ2-2

CDR3: CASSQVGQPQHF
DNA: TGTGCCAGCAGCCAAGTTGGCCAGCCCCAGCATTTT
D: .
size: once
V: TRBV3-1/TRBV3-2
J: TRBJ1-5

CDR3: CAWNLGQGLRGYTF
DNA: TGTGCCTGGAACTTGGGACAGGGGTTGCGGGGCTACACCTTC
D: TRBD1
size: .
V: TRBV30
J: TRBJ1-2

CDR3: CSVRTGPNTEAFF
DNA: TGCAGCGTTAGGACAGGGCCCAACACTGAAGCTTTCTTT
D: TRBD1
size: .
V: TRBV29-1
J: TRBJ1-1

CDR3: CASSSMGLAGGETQYF
DNA: TGTGCCAGCAGCTCCATGGGACTAGCGGGGGGAGAGACCCAGTACTTC
D: TRBD2
size: .
V: TRBV3-1/TRBV3-2
J: TRBJ2-5

CDR3: CASRKDRGRYEQYF
DNA: TGTGCCAGCAGAAAGGACAGGGGCAGGTACGAGCAGTACTTC
D: TRBD1
size: few
V: TRBV25-1
J: TRBJ2-7

CDR3: CASSLTPGVAEAFF
DNA: TGTGCCAGCAGTTTAACCCCAGGGGTGGCTGAAGCTTTCTTT
D: .
size: .
V: TRBV27
J: TRBJ1-1

CDR3: CASSDEGHLGTYEQYF
DNA: TGTGCCAGCAGTGATGAGGGACACTTAGGAACCTACGAGCAGTACTTC
D: .
size: .
V: TRBV6-1
J: TRBJ2-7

CDR3: CASRGGNTEAFF
DNA: TGTGCCAGCAGAGGGGGGAACACTGAAGCTTTCTTT
D: .
size: .
V: TRBV7-6
J: TRBJ1-1

CDR3: CASSTGAGIETQYF
DNA: TGTGCCAGCTCAACCGGAGCAGGGATAGAGACCCAGTACTTC
D: .
size: .
V: TRBV18
J: TRBJ2-5

CDR3: CASTHQGATNEKLFF
DNA: TGTGCCAGTACCCATCAGGGGGCAACTAATGAAAAACTGTTTTTT
D: TRBD1
size: once
V: TRBV19
J: TRBJ1-4

CDR3: CASSQDFQGGSYEQYF
DNA: TGTGCCAGCAGCCAAGATTTCCAGGGAGGCTCCTACGAGCAGTACTTC
D: .
size: .
V: TRBV4-2
J: TRBJ2-7

CDR3: CASSLRGAKTF
DNA: TGTGCCAGCAGCTTGCGGGGGGCGAAAACCTTC
D: .
size: many
V: TRBV5-4
J: TRBJ1-2

CDR3: CASSYSAGVRQPQHF
DNA: TGTGCCAGCAGTTACTCGGCGGGTGTCAGGCAGCCCCAGCATTTT
D: .
size: few
V: TRBV6-5
J: TRBJ1-5

CDR3: CSVDGEAFF
DNA: TGCAGCGTTGACGGGGAAGCTTTCTTT
D: .
size: .
V: TRBV29-1
J: TRBJ1-1

CDR3: CASNGQGRGEQYF
DNA: TGTGCCAGCAACGGACAGGGGCGCGGCGAGCAGTACTTC
D: TRBD1
size: .
V: TRBV2
J: TRBJ2-7

CDR3: CASRNQGGGFVYGYTF
DNA: TGTGCCAGTAGGAACCAAGGGGGCGGATTTGTCTATGGCTACACCTTC
D: TRBD1
size: .
V: TRBV19
J: TRBJ1-2

CDR3: CASGRGGNNEQFF
DNA: TGTGCCAGCGGTCGCGGGGGTAACAATGAGCAGTTCTTC
D: TRBD2
size: .
V: TRBV28
J: TRBJ2-1

CDR3: CASRSDRNTGELFF
DNA: TGTGCCAGCAGATCGGACAGGAACACCGGGGAGCTGTTTTTT
D: .
size: .
V: TRBV2
J: TRBJ2-2

CDR3: CASSLRGAWTGELFF
DNA: TGTGCCAGCAGCTTGCGGGGGGCCTGGACCGGGGAGCTGTTTTTT
D: .
size: once
V: TRBV5-6
J: TRBJ2-2

CDR3: CASMDSRNYGYTF
DNA: TGTGCCAGCATGGACAGTAGGAACTATGGCTACACCTTC
D: .
size: few
V: TRBV27
J: TRBJ1-2

CDR3: CASSISAVTGGSGYTF
DNA: TGTGCCAGTAGTATATCCGCGGTTACAGGGGGCTCTGGCTACACCTTC
D: TRBD1
size: few
V: TRBV19
J: TRBJ1-2

CDR3: CASSFTGGLGYTF
DNA: TGTGCCAGCAGCTTTACAGGGGGTCTTGGCTACACCTTC
D: TRBD1
size: .
V: TRBV11-2
J: TRBJ1-2

CDR3: CASSPWGGHDTEAFF
DNA: TGTGCCAGCAGCCCCTGGGGAGGACATGACACTGAAGCTTTCTTT
D: .
size: .
V: TRBV7-9
J: TRBJ1-1

CDR3: CASSLGTPHTGELFF
DNA: TGTGCCAGCAGCTTAGGGACACCCCACACCGGGGAGCTGTTTTTT
D: .
size: few
V: TRBV11-3
J: TRBJ2-2

CDR3: CASSFQGGNTIYF
DNA: TGTGCCAGCAGCTTTCAGGGGGGAAACACCATATATTTT
D: .
size: .
V: TRBV7-9
J: TRBJ1-3

CDR3: CASSPSGGQRNTEAFF
DNA: TGTGCCAGCAGCCCTTCGGGGGGGCAGCGGAACACTGAAGCTTTCTTT
D: .
size: .
V: TRBV6-6
J: TRBJ1-1

CDR3: CASSLVVASEQFF
DNA: TGTGCCAGCAGCTTAGTCGTAGCTAGTGAGCAGTTCTTC
D: .
size: .
V: TRBV11-3
J: TRBJ2-1

CDR3: CASSLRYPSDEQFF
DNA: TGTGCCAGCAGCTTACGCTACCCTAGCGATGAGCAGTTCTTC
D: .
size: .
V: TRBV5-8
J: TRBJ2-1

CDR3: CASRIGGRGNEKLFF
DNA: TGTGCCAGCAGAATTGGGGGCAGGGGTAATGAAAAACTGTTTTTT
D: .
size: .
V: TRBV7-9
J: TRBJ1-4

CDR3: CASSPPAGTYQETQYF
DNA: TGTGCCAGCAGCCCTCCTGCGGGGACGTACCAAGAGACCCAGTACTTC
D: .
size: .
V: TRBV7-7
J: TRBJ2-5

CDR3: CASSFTSGFYEQYF
DNA: TGTGCCAGCAGCTTCACTAGCGGCTTTTACGAGCAGTACTTC
D: TRBD2
size: .
V: TRBV11-2
J: TRBJ2-7

CDR3: CASLLRTLSTDTQYF
DNA: TGTGCCAGCCTCTTGAGAACCCTATCCACAGATACGCAGTATTTT
D: .
size: .
V: TRBV2
J: TRBJ2-3

CDR3: CASSLGAAGDNEQFF
DNA: TGTGCCAGCAGCTTAGGGGCCGCGGGGGACAATGAGCAGTTCTTC
D: TRBD2
size: .
V: TRBV11-3
J: TRBJ2-1

CDR3: CSVLGQRTTGTQYF
DNA: TGCAGCGTCCTGGGACAGAGAACGACGGGTACGCAGTATTTT
D: TRBD1
size: .
V: TRBV29-1
J: TRBJ2-3

CDR3: CASSLFSGWEAEQYF
DNA: TGTGCCAGCAGTTTATTCTCAGGGTGGGAAGCCGAGCAGTACTTC
D: .
size: .
V: TRBV27
J: TRBJ2-7

CDR3: CATSRPGGASTEAFF
DNA: TGTGCCACCAGCAGACCAGGGGGCGCGAGCACTGAAGCTTTCTTT
D: TRBD1
size: .
V: TRBV15
J: TRBJ1-1

CDR3: CATREGRVSGNTIYF
DNA: TGTGCCACCAGAGAAGGGAGGGTATCTGGAAACACCATATATTTT
D: .
size: once
V: TRBV15
J: TRBJ1-3

CDR3: CATASNEKLFF
DNA: TGTGCGACAGCCTCTAATGAAAAACTGTTTTTT
D: .
size: .
V: TRBV12-3/TRBV12-4
J: TRBJ1-4

CDR3: CASSGGTGGYGYTF
DNA: TGTGCCAGCAGTGGGGGGACAGGCGGCTATGGCTACACCTTC
D: TRBD1
size: .
V: TRBV28
J: TRBJ1-2

CDR3: CASSFNIDQPQHF
DNA: TGTGCCAGCAGTTTTAATATTGATCAGCCCCAGCATTTT
D: .
size: once
V: TRBV12-3/TRBV12-4
J: TRBJ1-5

CDR3: CATILNHPGQAAQGYTF
DNA: TGTGCCACCATCCTCAATCACCCTGGACAGGCGGCGCAGGGCTACACCTTC
D: TRBD1
size: .
V: TRBV28
J: TRBJ1-2

CDR3: CASSPVTAGTGELFF
DNA: TGCGCCAGCAGCCCGGTCACAGCCGGTACCGGGGAGCTGTTTTTT
D: .
size: .
V: TRBV5-1
J: TRBJ2-2

CDR3: CASSTFDRGGTEAFF
DNA: TGTGCCAGCAGCACCTTCGACAGGGGGGGCACTGAAGCTTTCTTT
D: TRBD1
size: .
V: TRBV27
J: TRBJ1-1